These T cell receptor beta chains were read from a single sample in a study of graft-versus-host responses after intestinal transplantation. The repertoire was sequenced with immunoSEQ multiplex PCR; TCRdb's copy has only in-frame clones and lacks some. The repertoire holds 80,000 or so clones, roughly 90% seen once, with under 0.85% in the top ten. The material was PBMCs, obtained 98 days after intestinal transplantation. The receptors originated from a human patient who received an intestinal transplant, so some T cells may come from the graft donor. Each CDR3 is given with its conserved first and last residue. D genes are given only for firm matches. Size is stated for part of the rows, as once, few or many counts, or as a class when the clone is expanded.

TRBV2	NA	TRBJ1-5	NA	CASSEDGQLNQPQHF	TGTGCCAGCAGTGAAGACGGACAGTTAAATCAGCCCCAGCATTTT
TRBV27	TRBD2	TRBJ2-7	NA	CASSFKGTSGYEQYF	TGTGCCAGCAGTTTTAAGGGGACTAGTGGTTACGAGCAGTACTTC
TRBV11-2	NA	TRBJ2-7	NA	CASSLVYEQYF	TGTGCCAGCAGCCTGGTCTACGAGCAGTACTTC
TRBV5-4	NA	TRBJ1-1	NA	CASSLPPPANTEAFF	TGTGCCAGCAGCTTGCCCCCCCCGGCGAACACTGAAGCTTTCTTT
TRBV5-1	TRBD1	TRBJ1-6	NA	CASSRGQGDSPLHF	TGCGCCAGCAGCCGCGGACAGGGAGATTCACCCCTCCACTTT
TRBV6-1	NA	TRBJ1-2	NA	CASSSFPTANYGYTF	TGTGCCAGCAGCAGCTTCCCGACAGCTAACTATGGCTACACCTTC
TRBV20-1	NA	TRBJ2-7	NA	CSASPREQYF	TGCAGTGCTAGCCCCAGGGAGCAGTACTTC
TRBV28	NA	TRBJ2-3	once	CASSSPGDTQYF	TGTGCCAGCAGTTCCCCAGGAGATACGCAGTATTTT
TRBV28	NA	TRBJ1-3	NA	CASSFQLSGNTIYF	TGTGCCAGCAGTTTTCAGCTTTCGGGAAACACCATATATTTT
TRBV28	TRBD1	TRBJ2-1	NA	CASDRGAYNEQFF	TGTGCCAGCGACAGGGGGGCTTACAATGAGCAGTTCTTC
TRBV7-2	NA	TRBJ1-1	NA	CASNSMSTEAFF	TGTGCCAGCAACAGCATGAGCACTGAAGCTTTCTTT
TRBV28	NA	TRBJ2-1	NA	CASSQHWGSNEQFF	TGTGCCAGCAGCCAACATTGGGGAAGCAATGAGCAGTTCTTC
TRBV5-4	TRBD2	TRBJ2-7	NA	CASSLGPPGGGEQYF	TGTGCCAGCAGCTTGGGGCCGCCGGGGGGGGGCGAGCAGTACTTC
TRBV5-1	TRBD1	TRBJ2-7	NA	CASSLGQGIFEQYF	TGCGCCAGCAGCTTGGGACAGGGGATCTTTGAGCAGTACTTC
TRBV19	NA	TRBJ1-1	NA	CASSIAGGLRGAFF	TGTGCCAGTAGTATAGCCGGGGGACTCAGGGGAGCTTTCTTT
TRBV6-1	NA	TRBJ2-7	few	CASSVDRYEQYF	TGTGCCAGCAGTGTGGACCGGTACGAGCAGTACTTC
TRBV29-1	TRBD2	TRBJ2-7	NA	CNVAGGVGYEQYF	TGCAACGTGGCGGGAGGGGTGGGATACGAGCAGTACTTC
TRBV2	NA	TRBJ2-3	NA	CASSVGSTDTQYF	TGTGCCAGCAGTGTAGGCAGCACAGATACGCAGTATTTT
TRBV4-3	NA	TRBJ1-6	NA	CASRSGTQDYNSPLHF	TGCGCCAGCAGGTCCGGGACCCAGGACTATAATTCACCCCTCCACTTT
TRBV9	TRBD1	TRBJ1-2	once	CASSVGDRGRGYGYTF	TGTGCCAGCAGCGTAGGGGACAGGGGGCGCGGCTATGGCTACACCTTC
TRBV18	NA	TRBJ1-3	NA	CASSPPIRDGNTIYF	TGTGCCAGCTCACCACCAATCAGGGATGGAAACACCATATATTTT
TRBV25-1	NA	TRBJ2-5	NA	CASSDPGQIQETQYF	TGTGCCAGCAGTGACCCCGGACAGATACAAGAGACCCAGTACTTC
TRBV2	NA	TRBJ2-7	NA	CASYGTNEQYF	TGTGCCAGCTACGGCACAAACGAGCAGTACTTC
TRBV19	TRBD1	TRBJ2-7	NA	CASSLPGQGAPRSAYEQYF	TGTGCCAGTAGTCTACCGGGACAGGGGGCTCCACGGTCTGCCTACGAGCAGTACTTC
TRBV30	NA	TRBJ2-1	NA	CAWSWGSGLYNEQFF	TGTGCCTGGAGTTGGGGTAGCGGTTTATACAATGAGCAGTTCTTC
TRBV28	NA	TRBJ2-7	NA	CASSVPDKLYEQYF	TGTGCCAGCAGTGTACCCGACAAACTCTACGAGCAGTACTTC